Each of the 27 T cell receptor beta chains below was sequenced from the same sample in a study of blood T cell repertoires in COVID-19. Some clones are missing from TCRdb's copy, which holds only in-frame ones; the method was immunoSEQ multiplex PCR. The sample holds 130,000 to 150,000 clones, over 80% seen once. The sequenced sample consisted of peripheral blood. The receptors were sampled from a woman in her forties or fifties with acute or convalescent COVID-19.

J is TRBJ2-7 and V is TRBV19; TRBD2 matches at 13 bases. Unmatched junction bases numbered 8, after V lost 5 bases and J lost 4 bases. Germline CDR1 is LNHDA and CDR2 is SQIVND (reference sequence). The CDR3 loop spans 16 amino acids. CDR3 residues: CASSAVRTSGSYEQYF. The CDR3 nucleotides read TGTGCCAGTAGTGCCGTCCGGACTAGCGGGAGTTACGAGCAGTACTTC.

This chain links TRBV14 with TRBJ1-3, with D possibly matching TRBD1 (6 bases). The CDR3 spans 17 residues. Germline V gene data show CDR1 as SGHDN and CDR2 as FVKESK. Trimming removed 4 bases from V and 3 bases from J, with 19 bases in between. Written as DNA, the CDR3 is TGTGCCAGCAGCCTCCTTCGGGGGGGGCGCGTTGGAAACACCATATATTTT. This sequence encodes CASSLLRGGRVGNTIYF.

The genes are TRBV3-1 (or the pseudogene TRBV3-2) and TRBJ1-2; D might be TRBD1 (6 bases). V was trimmed by 0 bases and J by 0 bases, leaving 14 bases between them. CDR3 length: 17 amino acids. The germline V gene encodes CDR1 LGHDT and CDR2 YNNKEL (reference sequence). The CDR3: CASSQDSPGASNYGYTF. The DNA for the CDR3 is TGTGCCAGCAGCCAAGATAGCCCAGGGGCATCTAACTATGGCTACACCTTC.

Only a few counts were recorded for this clone. The V gene is TRBV12-5, the J gene TRBJ2-1, with a possible D match to TRBD2 (5 bases). The CDR3 extends over 15 amino acids. V lost 4 bases, J lost 0 bases, and 10 bases lay in between. Germline V lookup: CDR1 LGHNT, CDR2 FRNRAP. In nucleotides, the CDR3 is TGTGCTAGTGGTTCCCGACTACACTCCTACAATGAGCAGTTCTTC. Encoded protein: CASGSRLHSYNEQFF.

The sample holds a few counts of this clone. This sequence joins TRBV10-1 and TRBJ2-7, with 9 bases that match TRBD2. This CDR3 is 14 amino acids long. The germline gives CDR1 WNHNN, CDR2 SYGVQD (reference sequence). The ends lost 6 bases at V and 5 bases at J; junction bases unmatched: 8. CDR3 residues: CASSVAGVGDEQYF. The CDR3 DNA sequence: TGCGCCAGCAGCGTAGCGGGAGTGGGTGACGAGCAGTACTTC.

The V gene is TRBV19, the J gene TRBJ1-1, with TRBD1 as a possible D gene (6 bases). Deletions cut 6 bases from V and 2 bases from J, with 16 bases between. Germline values: CDR1 LNHDA, CDR2 SQIVND (reference sequence). CDR3 size: 15 residues. DNA of the CDR3: TGTGCCAGTAGCCTACAGGGAGGGGAAAACACTGAAGCTTTCTTT. Translation: CASSLQGGENTEAFF.

This rearrangement joins TRBV5-1 to TRBJ1-4, with D uncertain. Trimming removed 4 bases at V and 1 base at J, with 8 bases between. Germline lookup yields CDR1 SGHRS and CDR2 YFSETQ. This CDR3 contains 14 residues. The CDR3 nucleotides read TGCGCCAGCAGCACGGGGTTAACTAATGAAAAACTGTTTTTT. Translating it yields CASSTGLTNEKLFF.

V usage is TRBV20-1 and J usage is TRBJ2-1, with D maybe TRBD1 (5 bases). CDR3 length: 15 amino acids. V gave up 3 bases and J gave up 1 base, with 13 bases separating them. Germline V lookup: CDR1 DFQATT, CDR2 SNEGSKA (reference sequence). The CDR3: CSASWQGNSYNEQFF. CDR3 bases: TGCAGTGCTAGTTGGCAGGGTAATTCCTACAATGAGCAGTTCTTC.

The V gene is TRBV4-2, the J gene TRBJ1-1; unclear D gene. Germline values: CDR1 LGHNA, CDR2 YNFKEQ. V lost 3 bases, J lost 2 bases, and 19 bases lay in between. CDR3 size: 17 residues. CDR3 loop: CASSHPPAGSINTEAFF. The CDR3 DNA reads as TGTGCCAGCAGCCACCCACCAGCCGGGTCTATCAACACTGAAGCTTTCTTT.

This chain links TRBV11-3 with TRBJ1-1; D is unresolved. CDR1 is SGHNT and CDR2 is YENEEA in the germline V gene. CDR3 length: 13 amino acids. V was shortened by 4 bases and J by 0 bases, with 6 bases between the two germline ends. The CDR3 sequence: CASSSKLNTEAFF. In DNA form, the CDR3 reads TGTGCCAGCAGCTCTAAACTGAACACTGAAGCTTTCTTT.

The rearrangement joins TRBV28 to TRBJ1-6, with TRBD1 identical over 7 bases. In germline, CDR1 is MDHEN, CDR2 SYDVKM. This CDR3 region has 14 residues. The V and J ends lost 6 bases and 5 bases, in that order; junction bases with no gene match: 4. The chain's CDR3 is CASRPTGDNSPLHF. The CDR3 bases are TGTGCCAGCAGGCCTACAGGGGATAATTCACCCCTCCACTTT. The entire variable domain, with the rest obtained from reference TRBV28 and TRBJ1-6, is as follows: DVKVTQSSRYLVKRTGEKVFLECVQDMDHENMFWYRQDPGLGLRLIYFSYDVKMKEKGDIPEGYSVSREKKERFSLILESASTNQTSMYLCASRPTGDNSPLHFGNGTRLTVT.

The chain uses TRBV19 and TRBJ1-5; tentatively, D is TRBD1 (5 bases). There are 16 residues in the CDR3. The ends were cut back, 1 base at V and 5 bases at J, with 15 bases in the middle. CDR1 and CDR2 (germline): LNHDA, SQIVND (reference sequence). CDR3 amino acids: CASSIAQPRVDQPQHF. The CDR3 DNA follows: TGTGCCAGTAGTATAGCCCAGCCCAGGGTAGATCAGCCCCAGCATTTT.

The chain has TRBV6-2 or TRBV6-3 and TRBJ1-5, with 8 bases that match TRBD1. This CDR3 has 16 amino acids. Germline V gene data show CDR1 as MNHEY and CDR2 as SVGEGT. V gave up 0 bases and J gave up 2 bases; unmatched junction bases: 3. The CDR3 sequence: CASSYSNRGGNQPQHF. In DNA, the CDR3 is TGTGCCAGCAGTTACTCGAACAGGGGGGGCAATCAGCCCCAGCATTTT.

This sequence joins TRBV5-4 and TRBJ1-2, with a possible D match to TRBD1 (6 bases). Trimming removed 1 base from V and 4 bases from J, with 14 bases in between. The length of the CDR3 is 15 residues. Germline V lookup: CDR1 SGHNT, CDR2 YYREEE (reference sequence). The CDR3 DNA sequence: TGTGCCAGCAGCTTGATGGCAGGGGATGTCTATGGCTACACCTTC. Translated, it gives CASSLMAGDVYGYTF.

The genes are TRBV9 and TRBJ2-2; TRBD1 might be the D (5 bases). Trimming pared 6 bases from V and 6 bases from J, leaving 18 bases between. Germline V CDR1 and CDR2: SGDLS, YYNGEE. The CDR3 spans 15 residues. CDR3 in DNA: TGTGCCAGCACGCACTCCGACAGCCGCGCCGGGGAGCTGTTTTTT. Translation gives CASTHSDSRAGELFF.

This chain connects TRBV2 to TRBJ2-7, with 7 nucleotides matching TRBD1. CDR1 is SNHLY and CDR2 is FYNNEI in the germline V gene. The CDR3 consists of 13 residues. V lost 8 bases, J lost 7 bases, and 11 bases stayed unmatched. The CDR3 coding sequence is TGTGCCAGCGCAGGGGGAAGAGACGGTGAGCAGTACTTC. This encodes CASAGGRDGEQYF.

V usage is TRBV19 and J usage is TRBJ2-2, with D uncertain. The CDR3 totals 14 residues. Germline V gives CDR1 LNHDA, CDR2 SQIVND (reference sequence). The V and J ends lost 6 bases and 5 bases respectively, with 13 bases between them. In DNA, the CDR3 is TGTGCCAGTAGCGGGTACGGTGGGACCGGGGAGCTGTTTTTT. Translation gives CASSGYGGTGELFF.

This rearrangement joins TRBV19 to TRBJ2-1; 9 nucleotides agree with TRBD1. Trimming at V came to 5 bases and at J to 3 bases, leaving 8 bases not matched to a gene. Germline CDR1 reads LNHDA; CDR2 reads SQIVND (reference sequence). This CDR3 is built from 16 residues. Here the CDR3 DNA reads TGTGCCAGTAGTCTAAGACAGGGGGTCGTCTACAATGAGCAGTTCTTC. Protein sequence: CASSLRQGVVYNEQFF.

In its sample, this clone was seen a few times. This chain connects TRBV7-2 to TRBJ2-1, with 8 positions matching TRBD2. The J segment lost 5 bases and the V segment lost 5 bases, leaving 8 bases of the junction unmatched. Germline CDR1 is SGHTA and CDR2 is FQGNSA. CDR3 length: 15 amino acids. For the CDR3, the DNA is TGTGCCAGCAGCCCACCAGGGACTAGTAACAATGAGCAGTTCTTC. Amino acid sequence: CASSPPGTSNNEQFF.

V gene TRBV20-1 combines with J gene TRBJ1-4, with D hard to call. Germline CDR1 reads DFQATT; CDR2 reads SNEGSKA (reference sequence). This CDR3 is 11 amino acids long. V dropped 8 bases and J dropped 4 bases, with 8 bases sitting between them. The DNA for the CDR3 is TGCAGTATCACGGGTAATGAAAAACTGTTTTTT. Amino acids: CSITGNEKLFF.

The rearrangement joins TRBV10-3 to TRBJ1-6, with 8 bases aligning to TRBD1. The germline V gene encodes CDR1 ENHRY and CDR2 SYGVKD. V lost 8 bases and J lost 9; bases outside the gene matches: 6. The CDR3 is 13 amino acids. The CDR3 sequence is CAIGQGWASPLHF. CDR3 bases: TGTGCCATCGGACAGGGATGGGCTTCACCCCTCCACTTT.

The chain couples TRBV4-2 to TRBJ1-3; TRBD1 matches 8 bases. In germline, CDR1 is LGHNA, CDR2 YNFKEQ. CDR3 length: 16 residues. V lost 0 bases, J lost 2 bases, and 3 bases stayed unmatched. The CDR3 nucleotides read TGTGCCAGCAGCCAAGATCGGACAGGGACTGGAAACACCATATATTTT. This codes for CASSQDRTGTGNTIYF.

V usage is TRBV3-1 (or the pseudogene TRBV3-2) and J usage is TRBJ1-5, with D unresolved. Per the germline V gene, CDR1 is LGHDT and CDR2 is YNNKEL (reference sequence). Between the trimmed V and J ends, which lost 0 bases and 7 bases, there was a span of 10 bases. The CDR3 has 14 amino acids. CDR3: CASSQDYKEQPQHF. The CDR3 bases are TGTGCCAGCAGCCAAGATTACAAAGAACAGCCCCAGCATTTT.

The J gene is TRBJ2-1, the V gene TRBV7-8; D remains unclear. V gave up 2 bases and J gave up 7 bases, with 9 bases separating them. Looked up from germline, CDR1 is SGHVS and CDR2 is FQNEAQ. The CDR3 sequence is 13 residues long. CDR3 amino acids: CASSLSSRNEQFF. In nucleotides, the CDR3 is TGTGCCAGCAGCTTAAGTAGCAGAAATGAGCAGTTCTTC.

This clone was picked up one time. Here the CDR3 DNA reads TGTGCCAGCAGTCTTTCTAGCGTCTCCTACAATGAGCAGTTCTTC. Translating gives CASSLSSVSYNEQFF. This chain joins TRBV27 and TRBJ2-1, with D maybe TRBD2 (6 bases). The CDR3 covers 15 residues. CDR1 is MNHEY and CDR2 is SMNVEV in the germline V gene (reference sequence). V was trimmed by 5 bases and J by 0 bases, leaving 11 bases between them.

In DNA, the CDR3 is TGTGCCAGCAGCCTGCTAAGCGGGGGGAACAATGAGCAGTTCTTC. Its translation is CASSLLSGGNNEQFF. The chain joins TRBV3-1 (or the pseudogene TRBV3-2) to TRBJ2-1, with 9 bases lining up with TRBD2. There are 15 residues in the CDR3. CDR1 and CDR2 from the germline V gene are LGHDT and YNNKEL (reference sequence). J lost 5 bases, V lost 4 bases, and 6 bases had no gene match.

The chain employs TRBV2 and TRBJ1-2; 10 nucleotides agree with TRBD1. V shed 5 bases and J 4 bases; nucleotides not matched to a gene: 7. Germline values: CDR1 SNHLY, CDR2 FYNNEI. The CDR3 has 15 residues. The CDR3 sequence is CASSPPGQGIYGYTF. DNA for the CDR3: TGTGCCAGCAGTCCCCCGGGACAGGGGATCTATGGCTACACCTTC.